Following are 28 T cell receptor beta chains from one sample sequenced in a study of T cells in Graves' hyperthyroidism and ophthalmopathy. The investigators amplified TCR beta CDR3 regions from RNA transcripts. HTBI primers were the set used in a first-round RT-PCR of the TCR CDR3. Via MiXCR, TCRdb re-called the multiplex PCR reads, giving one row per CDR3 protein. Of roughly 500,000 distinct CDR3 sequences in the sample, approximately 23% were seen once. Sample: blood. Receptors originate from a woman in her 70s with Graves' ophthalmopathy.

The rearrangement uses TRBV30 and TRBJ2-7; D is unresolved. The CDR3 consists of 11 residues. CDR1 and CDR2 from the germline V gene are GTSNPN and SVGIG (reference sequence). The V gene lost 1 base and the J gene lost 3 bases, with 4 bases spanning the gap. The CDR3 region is CAWSARYEQYF. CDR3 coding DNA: TGTGCCTGGAGTGCCCGCTACGAGCAGTACTTC.

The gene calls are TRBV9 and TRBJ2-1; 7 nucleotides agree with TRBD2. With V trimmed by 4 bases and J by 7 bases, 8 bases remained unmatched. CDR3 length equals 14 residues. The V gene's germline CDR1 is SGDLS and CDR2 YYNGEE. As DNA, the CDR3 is TGTGCCAGCAGCCCCCGCGGGGGTCGGAATGAGCAGTTCTTC. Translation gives CASSPRGGRNEQFF.

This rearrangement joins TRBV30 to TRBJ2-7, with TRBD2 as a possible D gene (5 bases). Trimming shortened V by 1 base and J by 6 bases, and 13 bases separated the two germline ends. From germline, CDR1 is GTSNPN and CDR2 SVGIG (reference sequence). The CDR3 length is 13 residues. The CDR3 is CAWSEEFGGEQYF. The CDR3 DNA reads TGTGCCTGGAGTGAAGAGTTTGGAGGCGAGCAGTACTTC.

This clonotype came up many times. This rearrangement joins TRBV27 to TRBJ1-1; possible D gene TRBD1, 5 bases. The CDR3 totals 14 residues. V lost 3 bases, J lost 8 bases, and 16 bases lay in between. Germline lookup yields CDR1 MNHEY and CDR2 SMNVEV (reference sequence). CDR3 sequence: CASSFSTTASEAFF. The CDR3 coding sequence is TGTGCCAGCAGTTTCTCCACGACAGCCTCAGAAGCTTTCTTT.

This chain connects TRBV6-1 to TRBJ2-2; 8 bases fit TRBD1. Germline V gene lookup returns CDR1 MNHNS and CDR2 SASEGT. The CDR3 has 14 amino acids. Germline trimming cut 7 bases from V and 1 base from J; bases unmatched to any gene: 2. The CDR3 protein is CASKQGGNTGELFF. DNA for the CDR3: TGTGCCAGCAAACAGGGGGGGAACACCGGGGAGCTGTTTTTT.

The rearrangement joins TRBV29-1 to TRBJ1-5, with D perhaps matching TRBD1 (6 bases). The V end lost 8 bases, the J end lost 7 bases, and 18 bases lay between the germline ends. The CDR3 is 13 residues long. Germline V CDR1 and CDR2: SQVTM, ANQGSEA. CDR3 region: CSPGGGSRQPQHF. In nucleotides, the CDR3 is TGCAGCCCAGGAGGGGGATCGAGGCAGCCCCAGCATTTT.

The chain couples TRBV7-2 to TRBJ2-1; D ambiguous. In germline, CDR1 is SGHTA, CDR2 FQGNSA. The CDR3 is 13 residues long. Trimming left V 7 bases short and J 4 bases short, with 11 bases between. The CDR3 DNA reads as TGTGCCAGCACCACGACCGCTTACAATGAGCAGTTCTTC. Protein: CASTTTAYNEQFF.

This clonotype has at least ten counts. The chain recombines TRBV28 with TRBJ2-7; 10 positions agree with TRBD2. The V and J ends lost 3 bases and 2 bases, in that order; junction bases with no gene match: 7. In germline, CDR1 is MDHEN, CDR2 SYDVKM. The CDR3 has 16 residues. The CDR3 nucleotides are TGTGCCAGCAGTTTGAGTAGACTAGCGGGTACCTACGAGCAGTACTTC. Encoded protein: CASSLSRLAGTYEQYF.

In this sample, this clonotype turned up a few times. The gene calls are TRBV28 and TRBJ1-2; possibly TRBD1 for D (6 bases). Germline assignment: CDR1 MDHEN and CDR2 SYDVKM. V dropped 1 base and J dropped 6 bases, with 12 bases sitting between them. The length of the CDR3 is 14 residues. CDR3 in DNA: TGTGCCAGCAGTTTATTGTCTGGGGGCAATGGCTACACCTTC. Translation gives CASSLLSGGNGYTF.

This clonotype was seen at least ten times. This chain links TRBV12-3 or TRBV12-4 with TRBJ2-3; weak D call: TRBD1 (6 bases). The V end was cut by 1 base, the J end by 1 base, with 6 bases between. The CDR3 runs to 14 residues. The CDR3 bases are TGTGCCAGCAGTTTAGAGGGGGGCACAGATACGCAGTATTTT. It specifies CASSLEGGTDTQYF.

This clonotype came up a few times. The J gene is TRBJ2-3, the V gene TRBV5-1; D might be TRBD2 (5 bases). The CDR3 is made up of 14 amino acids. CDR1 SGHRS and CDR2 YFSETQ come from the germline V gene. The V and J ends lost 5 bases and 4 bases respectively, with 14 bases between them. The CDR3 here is CASRPMEVSDTQYF. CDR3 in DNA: TGCGCCAGCAGACCCATGGAGGTTTCAGATACGCAGTATTTT.

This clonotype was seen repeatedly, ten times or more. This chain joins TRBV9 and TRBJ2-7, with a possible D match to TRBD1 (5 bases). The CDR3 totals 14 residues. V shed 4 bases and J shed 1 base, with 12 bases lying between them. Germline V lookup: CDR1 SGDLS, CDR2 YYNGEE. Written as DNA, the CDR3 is TGTGCCAGCAGCCCCTCAACAGGTTCCTACGAGCAGTACTTC. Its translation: CASSPSTGSYEQYF.

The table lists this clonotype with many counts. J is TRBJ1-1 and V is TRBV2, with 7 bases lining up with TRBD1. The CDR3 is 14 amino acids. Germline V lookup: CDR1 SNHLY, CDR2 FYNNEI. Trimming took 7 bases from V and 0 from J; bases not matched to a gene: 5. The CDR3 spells CASTRTGMNTEAFF. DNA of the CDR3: TGTGCCAGCACCAGGACAGGAATGAACACTGAAGCTTTCTTT.

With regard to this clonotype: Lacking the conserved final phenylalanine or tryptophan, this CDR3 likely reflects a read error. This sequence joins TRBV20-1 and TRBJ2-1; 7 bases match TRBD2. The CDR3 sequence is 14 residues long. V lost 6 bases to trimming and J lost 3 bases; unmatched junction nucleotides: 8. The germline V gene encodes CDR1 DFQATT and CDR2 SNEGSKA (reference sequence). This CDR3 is CSAAGVSNYNEQFL. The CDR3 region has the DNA TGCAGTGCGGCGGGAGTATCCAACTACAATGAGCAGTTCCTC.

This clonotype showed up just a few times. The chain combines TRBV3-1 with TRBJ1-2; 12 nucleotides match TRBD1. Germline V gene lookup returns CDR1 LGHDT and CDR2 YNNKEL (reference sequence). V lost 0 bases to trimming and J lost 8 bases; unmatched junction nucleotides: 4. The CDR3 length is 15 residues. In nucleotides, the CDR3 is TGTGCCAGCAGCCAAGATCCCGGGACAGGGGGCGGCTACACCTTC. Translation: CASSQDPGTGGGYTF.

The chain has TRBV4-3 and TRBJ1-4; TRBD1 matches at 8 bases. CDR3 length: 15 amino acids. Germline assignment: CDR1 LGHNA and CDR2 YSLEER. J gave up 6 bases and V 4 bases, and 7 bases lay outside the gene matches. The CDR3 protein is CASSPRQGRDEKLFF. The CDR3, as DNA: TGCGCCAGCAGCCCCCGACAGGGGAGGGATGAAAAACTGTTTTTT.

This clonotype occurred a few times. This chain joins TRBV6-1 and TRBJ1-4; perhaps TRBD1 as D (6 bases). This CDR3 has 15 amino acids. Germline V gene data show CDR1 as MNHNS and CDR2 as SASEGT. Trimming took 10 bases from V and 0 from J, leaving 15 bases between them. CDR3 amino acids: CATARTVTTNEKLFF. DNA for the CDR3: TGTGCCACCGCTCGGACAGTAACAACTAATGAAAAACTGTTTTTT.

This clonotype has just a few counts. The CDR3 nucleotides are TGTGCCAGCAGCCCTCTAATATTGACAGGGGATTTTAATCAGCCCCAGCATTTT. Translation: CASSPLILTGDFNQPQHF. The chain combines TRBV7-8 with TRBJ1-5; the match to TRBD1 covers 8 bases. After removal of 5 bases from V and 4 bases from J, the junction contained 16 bases not matched to a gene. There are 18 residues in the CDR3. CDR1 is SGHVS, CDR2 FQNEAQ, per germline. Filled out from reference TRBV7-8 and TRBJ1-5, the complete variable domain reads GAGVSQSPRYKVAKRGQDVALRCDPISGHVSLFWYQQALGQGPEFLTYFQNEAQLDKSGLPSDRFFAERPEGSVSTLKIQRTQQEDSAVYLCASSPLILTGDFNQPQHFGDGTRLSIL.

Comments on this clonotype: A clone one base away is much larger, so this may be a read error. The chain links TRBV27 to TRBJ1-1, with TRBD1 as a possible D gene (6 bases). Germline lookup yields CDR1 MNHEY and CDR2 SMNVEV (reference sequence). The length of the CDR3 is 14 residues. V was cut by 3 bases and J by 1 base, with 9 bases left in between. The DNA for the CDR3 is TGTGCCAGCAGTTTCGGGGGGCGGAACACTGAAGCTTTCTTT. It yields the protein CASSFGGRNTEAFF.

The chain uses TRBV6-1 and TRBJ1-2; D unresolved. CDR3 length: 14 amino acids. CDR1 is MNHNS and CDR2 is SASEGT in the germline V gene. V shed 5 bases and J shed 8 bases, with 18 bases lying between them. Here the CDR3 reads CASSYYKGSRGYTF. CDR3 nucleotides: TGTGCCAGCAGTTATTATAAGGGATCGCGAGGCTACACCTTC.

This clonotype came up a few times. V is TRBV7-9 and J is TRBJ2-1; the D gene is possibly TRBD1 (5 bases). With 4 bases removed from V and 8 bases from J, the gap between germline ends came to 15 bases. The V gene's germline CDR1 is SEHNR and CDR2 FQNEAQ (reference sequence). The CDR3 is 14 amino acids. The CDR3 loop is CASSSGGWGDEQFF. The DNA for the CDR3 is TGTGCCAGCAGCTCTGGTGGTTGGGGCGATGAGCAGTTCTTC.

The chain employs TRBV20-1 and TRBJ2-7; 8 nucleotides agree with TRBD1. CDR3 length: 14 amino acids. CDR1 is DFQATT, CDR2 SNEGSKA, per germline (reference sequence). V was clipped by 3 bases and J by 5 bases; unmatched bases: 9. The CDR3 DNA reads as TGCAGTGCTAGTGTACCAGGGGGCCTTCACGAGCAGTACTTC. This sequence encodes CSASVPGGLHEQYF.

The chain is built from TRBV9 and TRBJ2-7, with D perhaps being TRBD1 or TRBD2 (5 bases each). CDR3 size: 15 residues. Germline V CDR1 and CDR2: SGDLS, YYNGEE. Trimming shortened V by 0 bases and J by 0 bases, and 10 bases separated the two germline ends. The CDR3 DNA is TGTGCCAGCAGCGTAGGTGGGACGGACTCCTACGAGCAGTACTTC. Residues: CASSVGGTDSYEQYF.

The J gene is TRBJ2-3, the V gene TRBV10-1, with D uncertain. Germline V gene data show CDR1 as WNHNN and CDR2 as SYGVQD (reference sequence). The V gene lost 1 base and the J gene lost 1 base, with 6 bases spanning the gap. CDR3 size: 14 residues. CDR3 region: CASSELLRTDTQYF. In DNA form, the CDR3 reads TGCGCCAGCAGTGAGTTACTACGCACAGATACGCAGTATTTT.

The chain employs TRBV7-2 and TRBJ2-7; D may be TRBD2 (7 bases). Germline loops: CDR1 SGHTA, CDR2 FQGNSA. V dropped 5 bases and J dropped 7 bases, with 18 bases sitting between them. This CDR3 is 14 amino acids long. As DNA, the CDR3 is TGTGCCAGCAGCCTTCGGGGGGCCCGGAGGGAGCAGTACTTC. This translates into CASSLRGARREQYF.

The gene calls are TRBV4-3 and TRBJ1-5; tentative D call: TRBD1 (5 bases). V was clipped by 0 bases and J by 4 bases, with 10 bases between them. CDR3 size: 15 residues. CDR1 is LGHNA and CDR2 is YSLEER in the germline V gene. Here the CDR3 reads CASSQDQGGNQPQHF. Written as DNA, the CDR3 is TGCGCCAGCAGCCAAGATCAGGGTGGAAATCAGCCCCAGCATTTT.

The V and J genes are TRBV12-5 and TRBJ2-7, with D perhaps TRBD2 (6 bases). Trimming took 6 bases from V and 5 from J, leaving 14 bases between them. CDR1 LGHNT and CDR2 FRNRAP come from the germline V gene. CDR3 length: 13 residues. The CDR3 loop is CASGRGGWDEQYF. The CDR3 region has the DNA TGTGCTAGTGGAAGAGGAGGGTGGGACGAGCAGTACTTC.

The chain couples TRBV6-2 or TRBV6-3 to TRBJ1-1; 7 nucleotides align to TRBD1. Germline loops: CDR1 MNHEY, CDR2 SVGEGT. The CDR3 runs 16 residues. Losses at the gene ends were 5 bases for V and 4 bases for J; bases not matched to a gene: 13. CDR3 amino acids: CASSPPPTGRGTEAFF. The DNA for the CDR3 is TGTGCCAGCAGTCCCCCCCCGACAGGGAGGGGCACTGAAGCTTTCTTT.